This T cell receptor (beta chain) was sequenced for a study of human T cells and chemical hapten exposure. Study-wide context: Alopecia universalis, totalis or areata was present in patients who were mostly female. Whole-study findings and limits: Patch test scores rose with PT1 expanded TCR counts, a positive correlation. With DPC sensitization, TCRs exceeding 1 in 1000 frequency showed no change.

The time point here: patch test 3, about 24 weeks after DPC sensitization. As to treatment: therapeutic diphenylcyclopropenone sensitization with weekly scalp DPC. In the authors' workflow: Sample-level TCR yields exhibited a median of approximately 96,000, with a range of roughly 20,000 to 750,000. From the RACE reads, TCRdb called clonotypes with MiXCR, one entry per CDR3 protein. The V and J calls come from TCRdb's annotation, not from the publication. The repertoire holds around 150,000 distinct CDR3 sequences, 25% to 35% seen once, with approximately 2.1% in the top ten. The germline V gene encodes CDR1 KGHSH and CDR2 LQKENI. CDR3 length equals 15 residues. V gave up 3 bases and J gave up 2 bases, with 13 bases separating them. As concerns this clonotype: Its antigen remains unknown.

The chain uses TRBV18 and TRBJ1-1, with D possibly being TRBD1 (5 bases). The receptor comes from a woman younger than 30 with alopecia areata. Some clones in this sample may be carry-over from other donors' samples. This specimen was whole blood, taken in connection with sensitization to the hapten diphenylcyclopropenone (DPC). CDR3 in DNA: TGTGCCAGCTCACCCCCGAGTGGGGGTAACACTGAAGCTTTCTTT. Translation: CASSPPSGGNTEAFF.